Shown below are 21 T cell receptor beta chains from a single sample sequenced in a study of cytomegalovirus exposure and HLA in healthy donors. The PCR had 60 Vbeta and 13 Jbeta primers. Sequencing used immunoSEQ multiplex PCR; TCRdb keeps in-frame clones, though not all of them. The sample has around 180,000 clones, over 75% seen once; the top ten hold 2% to 2.5%. The source material was PBMCs. These receptors all stem from a man in his fifties or sixties in good health and CMV-seronegative.

V gene TRBV9 combines with J gene TRBJ2-7; D unclear. V shed 0 bases and J shed 0 bases, with 7 bases lying between them. Germline V CDR1 and CDR2: SGDLS, YYNGEE. This CDR3 region has 14 residues. This CDR3 is CASSVGLLSYEQYF. Here the CDR3 DNA reads TGTGCCAGCAGCGTAGGGCTTCTCTCCTACGAGCAGTACTTC.

The V and J genes are TRBV6-5 and TRBJ1-5, with 7 bases that match TRBD1. Germline CDR1 and CDR2: MNHEY and SVGAGI. V lost 6 bases to trimming and J lost 7 bases; unmatched junction nucleotides: 6. The CDR3 is 13 residues long. The CDR3 protein is CASSSGGRQPQHF. DNA of the CDR3: TGTGCCAGCAGCTCAGGGGGACGACAGCCCCAGCATTTT.

V usage is TRBV6-6 and J usage is TRBJ1-5; TRBD1 matches at 8 bases. The V gene's germline CDR1 is MNHNY and CDR2 SVGAGI (reference sequence). The CDR3 covers 14 residues. The J segment lost 3 bases and the V segment lost 6 bases, leaving 4 bases of the junction unmatched. The CDR3 DNA sequence: TGTGCCAGCAGCCGACAGGGGATCAATCAGCCCCAGCATTTT. The encoded protein is CASSRQGINQPQHF.

This chain links TRBV18 with TRBJ2-2; 10 nucleotides line up with TRBD1. V trimming: 3 bases; J trimming: 1 base; junction bases outside the gene matches: 11. Germline V gene data show CDR1 as KGHSH and CDR2 as LQKENI. The length of the CDR3 is 19 residues. The CDR3 nucleotides are TGTGCCAGCTCACCCGGACGAGGGACAGGGGAAAAGAACACCGGGGAGCTGTTTTTT. Protein sequence: CASSPGRGTGEKNTGELFF.

The chain recombines TRBV18 with TRBJ2-1, with TRBD1 identical over 10 bases. CDR1 is KGHSH, CDR2 LQKENI, per germline. V trimming: 4 bases; J trimming: 9 bases; junction bases outside the gene matches: 6. The CDR3 covers 14 residues. CDR3: CASSRGQGSSEQFF. As DNA, the CDR3 is TGTGCCAGCTCACGGGGACAGGGGAGTTCTGAGCAGTTCTTC.

This chain connects TRBV18 to TRBJ2-7; weak D call: TRBD1 (6 bases). Germline V CDR1 and CDR2: KGHSH, LQKENI. Trimming took 3 bases from V and 7 from J, leaving 22 bases between them. The length of the CDR3 is 16 residues. CDR3 amino acids: CASSPLAGVRAGEQYF. CDR3 coding DNA: TGTGCCAGCTCACCCTTAGCAGGGGTTCGAGCAGGGGAGCAGTACTTC.

This sequence joins TRBV7-3 and TRBJ2-6; the match to TRBD1 covers 7 bases. The CDR3 is 17 residues long. The J segment lost 1 base and the V segment lost 4 bases, leaving 7 bases of the junction unmatched. CDR1 and CDR2 from the germline V gene are SGHTA and FQGTGA. This CDR3 is CASSSTGLRSGANVLTF. The CDR3 DNA reads TGTGCCAGCAGCTCGACAGGGCTGCGATCTGGGGCCAACGTCCTGACTTTC.

The V and J genes are TRBV15 and TRBJ2-1, with D possibly being TRBD2 (6 bases). Germline values: CDR1 LNHNV, CDR2 YYDKDF (reference sequence). The CDR3 spans 15 residues. V lost 6 bases and J 5 bases, leaving 17 bases between the germline ends. The CDR3 region has the DNA TGTGCCACCAGGCTCGACATAGCGGCAAACAATGAGCAGTTCTTC. This translates into CATRLDIAANNEQFF. The entire variable domain, with the rest obtained from reference TRBV15 and TRBJ2-1, is as follows: DAMVIQNPRYQVTQFGKPVTLSCSQTLNHNVMYWYQQKSSQAPKLLFHYYDKDFNNEADTPDNFQSRRPNTSFCFLDIRSPGLGDTAMYLCATRLDIAANNEQFFGPGTRLTVL.

This clone was seen more than once but under ten times. The chain joins TRBV5-1 to TRBJ2-3; TRBD1 is a possible D gene (6 bases). Germline V gene sequence: CDR1 SGHRS, CDR2 YFSETQ. The CDR3 extends over 14 amino acids. Trimming stripped 1 base from V and 2 bases from J, with 8 bases between. CDR3 loop: CASSLTGITDTQYF. For the CDR3, the DNA is TGCGCCAGCAGCTTGACAGGGATCACAGATACGCAGTATTTT.

The rearrangement uses TRBV5-4 and TRBJ1-1, with TRBD1 matching over 8 bases. Germline trimming cut 4 bases from V and 0 bases from J; bases unmatched to any gene: 8. Germline CDR1 SGHNT, CDR2 YYREEE (reference sequence). The CDR3 runs to 16 residues. The CDR3 loop reads CASSPGTGNMNTEAFF. The CDR3 coding sequence is TGTGCCAGCAGCCCTGGGACAGGTAATATGAACACTGAAGCTTTCTTT.

This rearrangement joins TRBV11-3 to TRBJ1-5; 7 nucleotides match TRBD1. The ends lost 1 base at V and 7 bases at J; junction bases unmatched: 4. The CDR3 runs 14 residues. Germline V CDR1 and CDR2: SGHNT, YENEEA. The CDR3 loop reads CASSLAQGRQPQHF. CDR3 nucleotide sequence: TGTGCCAGCAGCTTAGCACAGGGGCGACAGCCCCAGCATTTT.

The chain carries TRBV27 and TRBJ2-2, with D maybe TRBD2 (5 bases). The CDR3 loop spans 17 amino acids. V was shortened by 5 bases and J by 4 bases, with 20 bases between the two germline ends. CDR1 is MNHEY, CDR2 SMNVEV, per germline (reference sequence). The CDR3 spells CASSPPSQLGRTGELFF. CDR3 nucleotide sequence: TGTGCCAGCAGTCCGCCCTCCCAACTAGGACGCACCGGGGAGCTGTTTTTT.

CDR3 residues: CASSAGSYYEQYF. For the CDR3, the DNA is TGTGCCAGCAGCGCCGGGTCCTACTACGAGCAGTACTTC. The chain employs TRBV7-2 and TRBJ2-7; no clear D. Germline assignment: CDR1 SGHTA and CDR2 FQGNSA. Trimming removed 5 bases from V and 3 bases from J, with 11 bases in between. The CDR3 covers 13 residues.

This clone was observed a few times. V gene TRBV9 combines with J gene TRBJ1-1; D not certain. Germline V gene sequence: CDR1 SGDLS, CDR2 YYNGEE. The V gene lost 0 bases and the J gene lost 7 bases, with 7 bases spanning the gap. The CDR3 has 12 residues. The CDR3 DNA reads TGTGCCAGCAGCGTAGAAGCTGATGAAGCTTTCTTT. It translates to CASSVEADEAFF.

This chain connects TRBV25-1 to TRBJ1-2; 7 positions match TRBD1. V lost 4 bases, J lost 7 bases, and 9 bases stayed unmatched. The CDR3 sequence is 14 residues long. Germline lookup yields CDR1 MGHDK and CDR2 SYGVNS. DNA of the CDR3: TGTGCCAGCAGTGGGCAGGGGGGATGGGGTGGCTACACCTTC. Its translation: CASSGQGGWGGYTF.

This chain joins TRBV6-1 and TRBJ2-7; 13 nucleotides agree with TRBD2. This CDR3 has 19 residues. Losses at the gene ends were 7 bases for V and 4 bases for J; bases not matched to a gene: 19. The V gene's germline CDR1 is MNHNS and CDR2 SASEGT. The CDR3 DNA reads TGTGCCAGCAACGAAGCAAGACCCGGACTAGCGGGAGTTAGGTACGAGCAGTACTTC. It encodes CASNEARPGLAGVRYEQYF.

The chain links TRBV5-5 to TRBJ1-5; 10 bases are a match to TRBD1. The length of the CDR3 is 15 residues. CDR1 and CDR2 from the germline V gene are SGHKS and YYEKEE (reference sequence). With V trimmed by 4 bases and J by 4 bases, 5 bases remained unmatched. The CDR3 bases are TGTGCCAGCAGCCAGGACAGGGGGAGGAATCAGCCCCAGCATTTT. The encoded protein is CASSQDRGRNQPQHF.

This CDR3 reads CASSLAGGSHQPQHF. CDR3 DNA sequence: TGCGCCAGCAGCTTGGCAGGGGGATCCCATCAGCCCCAGCATTTT. The chain recombines TRBV5-1 with TRBJ1-5; TRBD1 aligns across 7 bases. Germline V gene sequence: CDR1 SGHRS, CDR2 YFSETQ. Germline trimming cut 0 bases from V and 5 bases from J; bases unmatched to any gene: 5. This CDR3 is built from 15 residues.

The sample holds a few counts of this clone. V usage is TRBV7-9 and J usage is TRBJ2-7; TRBD2 aligns across 9 bases. The CDR3 has 15 amino acids. Trimming at V came to 5 bases and at J to 6 bases, leaving 11 bases not matched to a gene. Germline CDR1 and CDR2: SEHNR and FQNEAQ (reference sequence). The DNA of the CDR3 is TGTGCCAGCAGCCTAACCAGCGGGAGGAGAGGCGAGCAGTACTTC. It is translated as CASSLTSGRRGEQYF.

This chain connects TRBV2 to TRBJ2-7; 10 bases fit TRBD2. V dropped 10 bases and J dropped 3; count of bases not matched to a gene: 3. Germline V gene sequence: CDR1 SNHLY, CDR2 FYNNEI. The CDR3 contains 12 residues. This CDR3 reads CATRTSGYEQYF. CDR3 in DNA: TGTGCCACCCGGACTAGCGGCTACGAGCAGTACTTC.

This chain connects TRBV6-5 to TRBJ2-7; 7 bases are shared with TRBD1. The CDR3 covers 16 residues. Germline assignment: CDR1 MNHEY and CDR2 SVGAGI. V shed 4 bases and J 4 bases; nucleotides not matched to a gene: 13. In DNA form, the CDR3 reads TGTGCCAGCAGTTCCGTTAGCCGAGGGGGCCTGTACGAGCAGTACTTC. Its translation: CASSSVSRGGLYEQYF.